Listed below are T cell receptor beta chains from one sample, sequenced in a study of identical twins. TCRdb processed the 5' RACE reads anew with MiXCR; each CDR3 protein has one entry. Found here are 550,000 to 800,000 distinct CDR3 sequences, under 8.5% of them singletons; the top ten hold about 1.6%. These data also featured in a second study, about yellow fever vaccine responses in identical twins.

The sample taken for sequencing was PBMCs. Every receptor here comes from a woman aged 18 to 35 in good health. Each CDR3 is given with its conserved first and last residue. The order of the fields is clone size, V gene, CDR3 length, J gene, CDR3 protein. Size tells how often a clone was seen (once, few, many) or the class of an expanded clone, and some rows leave it out.

clone size: NA; V gene: TRBV6-1; CDR3 length: 15; J gene: TRBJ2-1; CDR3 protein: CASRPRLAGNNEQFF
clone size: many; V gene: TRBV5-1; CDR3 length: 17; J gene: TRBJ2-1; CDR3 protein: CASSLASSGSSYNEQFF
clone size: many; V gene: TRBV10-3; CDR3 length: 14; J gene: TRBJ2-7; CDR3 protein: CAISQRDRVHEQYF
clone size: many; V gene: TRBV12-3/TRBV12-4; CDR3 length: 13; J gene: TRBJ2-1; CDR3 protein: CASSFGPGNEQFF
clone size: many; V gene: TRBV3-1; CDR3 length: 15; J gene: TRBJ2-7; CDR3 protein: CASSPNSGSSRQQYF
clone size: few; V gene: TRBV10-3; CDR3 length: 16; J gene: TRBJ2-1; CDR3 protein: CAIRGSGLAGYNEQFF
clone size: many; V gene: TRBV9; CDR3 length: 16; J gene: TRBJ1-1; CDR3 protein: CASSADRDRGNTEAFF
clone size: many; V gene: TRBV5-1; CDR3 length: 13; J gene: TRBJ1-1; CDR3 protein: CASGRGRNTEAFF
clone size: NA; V gene: TRBV9; CDR3 length: 16; J gene: TRBJ2-3; CDR3 protein: CASSVGTSGVTDTQYF
clone size: NA; V gene: TRBV18; CDR3 length: 15; J gene: TRBJ2-3; CDR3 protein: CASSPPRGSVDTQYF
clone size: many; V gene: TRBV10-3; CDR3 length: 12; J gene: TRBJ2-7; CDR3 protein: CAISEGLGEQYF
clone size: NA; V gene: TRBV25-1; CDR3 length: 17; J gene: TRBJ2-1; CDR3 protein: CASSEYLGTFSYNEQFF
clone size: NA; V gene: TRBV10-3; CDR3 length: 13; J gene: TRBJ2-3; CDR3 protein: CAILRDRGDTQYF
clone size: few; V gene: TRBV12-3/TRBV12-4; CDR3 length: 15; J gene: TRBJ1-1; CDR3 protein: CASSDRRNQNTEAFF
clone size: NA; V gene: TRBV3-1; CDR3 length: 14; J gene: TRBJ2-1; CDR3 protein: CASSITAYADEQFF
clone size: NA; V gene: TRBV7-2; CDR3 length: 13; J gene: TRBJ2-7; CDR3 protein: CASSATNIYEQYF